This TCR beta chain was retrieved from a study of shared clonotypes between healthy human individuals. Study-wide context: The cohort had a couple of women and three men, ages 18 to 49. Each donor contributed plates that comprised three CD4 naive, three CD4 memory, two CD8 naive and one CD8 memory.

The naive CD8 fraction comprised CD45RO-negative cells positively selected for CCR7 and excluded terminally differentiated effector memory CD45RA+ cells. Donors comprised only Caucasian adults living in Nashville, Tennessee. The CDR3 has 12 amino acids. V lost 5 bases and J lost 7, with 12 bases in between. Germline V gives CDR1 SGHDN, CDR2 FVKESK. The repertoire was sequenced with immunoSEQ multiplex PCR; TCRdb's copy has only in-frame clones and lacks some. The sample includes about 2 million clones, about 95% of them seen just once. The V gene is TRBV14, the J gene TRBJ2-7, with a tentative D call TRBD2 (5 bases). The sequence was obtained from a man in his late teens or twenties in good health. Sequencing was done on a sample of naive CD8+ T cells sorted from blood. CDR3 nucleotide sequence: TGTGCCAGCAGCGACTTTGGCGGGGAGCAGTACTTC. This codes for CASSDFGGEQYF.